This TCR beta chain stems from a study of breast tumors, draining lymph nodes, adjacent tissues. Many counts were recorded for this clonotype. This CDR3 is 12 amino acids long. The germline CDR1 and CDR2 sequences are SGHVS and FQNEAQ. Deletions cut 1 base from V and 12 bases from J, with 9 bases between. TCRdb reprocessed the multiplex PCR reads via MiXCR and lists one record per CDR3 protein. This table holds 12,000 or so distinct CDR3 sequences, approximately 55% found once. The chain combines TRBV7-8 with TRBJ1-4; D gene unclear. The sequence derives from a female donor with breast cancer. Some clones in this sample may be carry-over from other donors' samples. Sequenced sample: breast tumor tissue. CDR3 protein: CASSLGPGELFF. The CDR3 DNA sequence: TGTGCCAGCAGCTTAGGGCCTGGGGAACTGTTTTTT.